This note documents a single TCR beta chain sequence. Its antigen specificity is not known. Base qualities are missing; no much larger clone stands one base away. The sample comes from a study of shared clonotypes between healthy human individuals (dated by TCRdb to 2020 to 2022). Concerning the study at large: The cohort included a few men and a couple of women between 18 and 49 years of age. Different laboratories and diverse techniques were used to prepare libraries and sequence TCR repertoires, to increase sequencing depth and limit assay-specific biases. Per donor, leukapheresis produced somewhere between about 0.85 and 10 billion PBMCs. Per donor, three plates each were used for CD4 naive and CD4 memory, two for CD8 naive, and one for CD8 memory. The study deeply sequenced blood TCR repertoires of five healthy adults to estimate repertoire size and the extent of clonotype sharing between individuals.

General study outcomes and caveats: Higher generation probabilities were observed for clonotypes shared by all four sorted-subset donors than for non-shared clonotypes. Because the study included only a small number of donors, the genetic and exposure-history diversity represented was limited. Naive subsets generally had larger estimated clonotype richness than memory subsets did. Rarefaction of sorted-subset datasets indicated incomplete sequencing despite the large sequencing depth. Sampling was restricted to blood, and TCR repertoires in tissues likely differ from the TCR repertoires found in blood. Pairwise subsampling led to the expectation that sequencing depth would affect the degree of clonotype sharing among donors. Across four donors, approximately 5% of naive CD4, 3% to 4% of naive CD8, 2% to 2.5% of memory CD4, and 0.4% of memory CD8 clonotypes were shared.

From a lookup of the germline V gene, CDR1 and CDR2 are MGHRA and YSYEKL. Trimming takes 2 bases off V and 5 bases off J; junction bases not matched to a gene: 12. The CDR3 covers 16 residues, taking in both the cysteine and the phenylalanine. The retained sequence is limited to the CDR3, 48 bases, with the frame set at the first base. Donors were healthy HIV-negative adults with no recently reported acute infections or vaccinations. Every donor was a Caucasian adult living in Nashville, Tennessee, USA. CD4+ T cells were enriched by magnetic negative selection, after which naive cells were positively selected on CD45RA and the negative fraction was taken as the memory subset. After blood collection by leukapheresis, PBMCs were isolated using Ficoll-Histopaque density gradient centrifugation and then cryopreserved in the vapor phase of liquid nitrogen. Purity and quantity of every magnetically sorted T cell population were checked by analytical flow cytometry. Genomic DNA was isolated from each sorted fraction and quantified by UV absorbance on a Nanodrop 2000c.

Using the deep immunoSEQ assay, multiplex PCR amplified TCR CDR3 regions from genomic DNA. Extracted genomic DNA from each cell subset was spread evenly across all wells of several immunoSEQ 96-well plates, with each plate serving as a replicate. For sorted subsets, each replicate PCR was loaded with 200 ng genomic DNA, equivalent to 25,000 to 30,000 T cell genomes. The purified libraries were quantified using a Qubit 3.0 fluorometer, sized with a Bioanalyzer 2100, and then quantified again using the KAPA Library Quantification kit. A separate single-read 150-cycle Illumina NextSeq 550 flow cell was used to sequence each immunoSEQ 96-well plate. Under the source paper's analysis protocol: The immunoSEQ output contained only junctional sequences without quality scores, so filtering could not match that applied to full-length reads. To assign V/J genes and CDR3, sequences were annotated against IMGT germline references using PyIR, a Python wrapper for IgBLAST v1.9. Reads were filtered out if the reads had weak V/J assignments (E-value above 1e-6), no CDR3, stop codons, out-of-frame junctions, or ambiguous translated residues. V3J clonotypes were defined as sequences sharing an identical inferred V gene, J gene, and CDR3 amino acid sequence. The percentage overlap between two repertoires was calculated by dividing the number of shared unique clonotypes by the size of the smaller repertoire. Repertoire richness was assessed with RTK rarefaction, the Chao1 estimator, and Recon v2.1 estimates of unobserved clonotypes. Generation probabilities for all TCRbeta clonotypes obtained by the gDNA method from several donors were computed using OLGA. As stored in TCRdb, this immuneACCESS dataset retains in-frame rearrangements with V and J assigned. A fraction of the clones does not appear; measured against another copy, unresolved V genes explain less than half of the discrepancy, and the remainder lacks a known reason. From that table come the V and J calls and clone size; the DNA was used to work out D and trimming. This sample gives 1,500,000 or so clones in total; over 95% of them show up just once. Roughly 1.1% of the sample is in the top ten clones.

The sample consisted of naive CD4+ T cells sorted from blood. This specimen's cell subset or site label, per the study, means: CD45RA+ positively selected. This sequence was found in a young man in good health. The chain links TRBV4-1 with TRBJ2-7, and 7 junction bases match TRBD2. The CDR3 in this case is CASSQTLGASGDEQYF. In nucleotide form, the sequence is TGCGCCAGCAGCCAAACCCTCGGGGCTAGCGGAGACGAGCAGTACTTC.